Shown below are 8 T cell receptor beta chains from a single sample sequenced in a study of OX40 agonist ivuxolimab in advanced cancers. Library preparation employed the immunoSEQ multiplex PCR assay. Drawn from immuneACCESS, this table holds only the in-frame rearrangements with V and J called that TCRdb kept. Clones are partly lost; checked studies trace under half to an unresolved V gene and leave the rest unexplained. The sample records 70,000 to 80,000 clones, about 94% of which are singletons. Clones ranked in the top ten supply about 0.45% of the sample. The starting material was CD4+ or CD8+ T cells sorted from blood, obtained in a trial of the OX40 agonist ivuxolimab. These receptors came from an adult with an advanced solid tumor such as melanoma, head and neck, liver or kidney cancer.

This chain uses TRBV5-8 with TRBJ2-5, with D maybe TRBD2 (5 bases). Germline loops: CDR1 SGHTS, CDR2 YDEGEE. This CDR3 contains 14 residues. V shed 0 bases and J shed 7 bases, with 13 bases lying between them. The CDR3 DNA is TGTGCCAGCAGCTTGGAAGAGGGTTCAGGGACCCAGTACTTC. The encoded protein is CASSLEEGSGTQYF.

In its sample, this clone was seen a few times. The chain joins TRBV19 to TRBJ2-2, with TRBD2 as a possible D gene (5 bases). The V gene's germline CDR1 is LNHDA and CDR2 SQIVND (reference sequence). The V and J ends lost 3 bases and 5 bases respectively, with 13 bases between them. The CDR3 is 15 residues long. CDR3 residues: CASSIGVGSTGELFF. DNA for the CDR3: TGTGCCAGTAGTATCGGGGTTGGTAGTACCGGGGAGCTGTTTTTT.

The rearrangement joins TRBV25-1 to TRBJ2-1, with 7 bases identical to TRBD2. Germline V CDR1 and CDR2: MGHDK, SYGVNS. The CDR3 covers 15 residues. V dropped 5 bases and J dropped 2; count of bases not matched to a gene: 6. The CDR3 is CASSPSGTTYNEQFF. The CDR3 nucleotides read TGTGCCAGCAGTCCTAGCGGAACAACCTACAATGAGCAGTTCTTC.

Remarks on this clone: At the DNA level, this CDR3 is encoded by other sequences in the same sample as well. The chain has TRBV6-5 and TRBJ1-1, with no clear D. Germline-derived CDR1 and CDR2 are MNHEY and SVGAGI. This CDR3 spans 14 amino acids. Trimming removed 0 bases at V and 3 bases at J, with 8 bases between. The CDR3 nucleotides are TGTGCCAGCAGTTACTCGTACAGAGACACTGAAGCTTTCTTT. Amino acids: CASSYSYRDTEAFF.

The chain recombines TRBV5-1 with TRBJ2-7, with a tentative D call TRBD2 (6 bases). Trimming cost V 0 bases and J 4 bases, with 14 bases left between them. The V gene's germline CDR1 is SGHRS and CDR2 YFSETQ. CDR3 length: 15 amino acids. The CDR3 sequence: CASSLEGVRGYEQYF. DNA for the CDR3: TGCGCCAGCAGCTTGGAAGGGGTACGGGGGTACGAGCAGTACTTC.

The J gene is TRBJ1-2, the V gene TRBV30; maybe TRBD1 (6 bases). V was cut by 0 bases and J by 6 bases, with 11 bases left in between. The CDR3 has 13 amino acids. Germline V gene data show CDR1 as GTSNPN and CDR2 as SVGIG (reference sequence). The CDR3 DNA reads TGTGCCTGGAGTGTATCCAGGGGACATGGCTACACCTTC. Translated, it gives CAWSVSRGHGYTF.

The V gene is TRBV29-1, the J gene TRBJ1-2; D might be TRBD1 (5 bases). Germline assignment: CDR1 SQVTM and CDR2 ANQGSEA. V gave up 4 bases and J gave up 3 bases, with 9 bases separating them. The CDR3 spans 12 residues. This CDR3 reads CSVGSRDYGYTF. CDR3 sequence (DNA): TGCAGCGTTGGTAGCAGGGACTATGGCTACACCTTC. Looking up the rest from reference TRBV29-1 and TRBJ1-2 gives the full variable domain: SAVISQKPSRDICQRGTSLTIQCQVDSQVTMMFWYRQQPGQSLTLIATANQGSEATYESGFVIDKFPISRPNLTFSTLTVSNMSPEDSSIYLCSVGSRDYGYTFGSGTRLTVV.

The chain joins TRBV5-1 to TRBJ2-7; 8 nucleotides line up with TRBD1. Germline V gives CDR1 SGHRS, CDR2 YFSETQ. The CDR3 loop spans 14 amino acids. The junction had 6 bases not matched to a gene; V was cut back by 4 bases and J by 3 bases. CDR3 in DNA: TGCGCCAGCAGCCGCGGGACAGGAAACTACGAGCAGTACTTC. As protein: CASSRGTGNYEQYF.